Following are 27 T cell receptor beta chains from one sample sequenced in a study of CD8 T cells in ankylosing spondylitis (TCRdb year 2017). The library was obtained by 5' RACE. Instrument on record: Illumina HiSeq 2500. TCRdb reprocessed the public reads (quality trimming at Q25 with fastp, clone calling with MiXCR) and kept in-frame beta chains. Every CDR3 protein is listed once, alongside the most common genes and DNA of its rows. Here the sample has about 69,000 distinct CDR3 sequences; about 5.4% occur a single time. The ten largest clones add up to 2.2% of the sample. The source material was blood, either unsorted or a sorted T cell fraction (not recorded which). The receptors were gathered from a male donor with ankylosing spondylitis or in good health (not recorded which).

In its sample, this clonotype was seen many times. CDR3 nucleotide sequence: TGCGCCAGCAGCTTTTACGGGACCCTAAGCGATACGCAGTATTTT. It encodes CASSFYGTLSDTQYF. The chain carries TRBV5-1 and TRBJ2-3; D possibly matches TRBD1 or TRBD2 (5 bases each). Germline V CDR1 and CDR2: SGHRS, YFSETQ. The CDR3 runs 15 residues. The V end lost 2 bases, the J end lost 6 bases, and 16 bases lay between the germline ends.

This clonotype occurred many times. This chain links TRBV28 with TRBJ1-4; 12 bases are a match to TRBD1. The CDR3 has 15 amino acids. V lost 5 bases and J lost 8; bases outside the gene matches: 6. CDR1 and CDR2 (germline): MDHEN, SYDVKM. Written as DNA, the CDR3 is TGTGCCAGCAGTCCCGCCGGGACAGGGGGCGAAAAACTGTTTTTT. Translated, it gives CASSPAGTGGEKLFF.

This clonotype was picked up many times. The DNA of the CDR3 is TGCAGTGCTAGTCAGAATCCGGACAGACTAGACAATGAGCAGTTCTTC. Translation: CSASQNPDRLDNEQFF. The rearrangement joins TRBV20-1 to TRBJ2-1; the D call may be TRBD1 or TRBD2 (6 bases each). Germline V gene data show CDR1 as DFQATT and CDR2 as SNEGSKA (reference sequence). CDR3 length: 16 amino acids. V dropped 3 bases and J dropped 5 bases, with 20 bases sitting between them.

This clonotype was counted at least ten times. This chain links TRBV9 with TRBJ1-5; D is possibly TRBD1 (5 bases). CDR1 SGDLS and CDR2 YYNGEE come from the germline V gene. The CDR3 covers 15 residues. With 0 bases removed from V and 5 bases from J, the gap between germline ends came to 12 bases. In DNA form, the CDR3 reads TGTGCCAGCAGCGTAGGGGGGGAACCCTATCAGCCCCAGCATTTT. Translated: CASSVGGEPYQPQHF.

This clonotype came up many times. This chain links TRBV24-1 with TRBJ1-1, with no clear D. This CDR3 is built from 13 residues. With 6 bases removed from V and 1 base from J, the gap between germline ends came to 8 bases. The germline V gene has CDR1 KGHDR and CDR2 SFDVKD. The CDR3 region is CATSLASNTEAFF. In DNA, the CDR3 is TGTGCCACCAGTCTTGCGTCGAACACTGAAGCTTTCTTT.

There are many counts of this clonotype. The chain is built from TRBV2 and TRBJ2-3, with 9 positions matching TRBD2. CDR1 SNHLY and CDR2 FYNNEI come from the germline V gene. The V and J ends lost 4 bases and 0 bases, in that order; junction bases with no gene match: 2. This CDR3 has 15 residues. CDR3 sequence: CASSGSGRSTDTQYF. Here the CDR3 DNA reads TGTGCCAGCAGTGGTAGCGGGAGAAGCACAGATACGCAGTATTTT.

This clonotype appeared a single time. The V call is TRBV6-1, the J call TRBJ1-1, with D unclear. This CDR3 has 15 residues. CDR1 is MNHNS, CDR2 SASEGT, per germline. The ends were cut back, 6 bases at V and 2 bases at J, with 16 bases in the middle. CDR3 coding DNA: TGTGCCAGCAGGAGGGCGGCAGGCATAAACACTGAAGCTTTCTTT. Its translation: CASRRAAGINTEAFF.

The chain has TRBV19 and TRBJ2-4; 8 nucleotides line up with TRBD1. The CDR3 totals 17 residues. Germline trimming cut 6 bases from V and 3 bases from J; bases unmatched to any gene: 13. Germline CDR1 LNHDA, CDR2 SQIVND (reference sequence). The CDR3 nucleotides are TGTGCCAGTAGCCAAATTACAGGGGGGAAGGACAAAAACATTCAGTACTTC. This translates into CASSQITGGKDKNIQYF.

This clonotype was recorded many times. V usage is TRBV6-9 and J usage is TRBJ1-5; possibly TRBD1 for D (5 bases). Germline V gives CDR1 MNHGY, CDR2 SVAAGI. The CDR3 is 13 residues long. V lost 6 bases and J lost 7, with 13 bases in between. This CDR3 is CASRGETLQPQHF. DNA for the CDR3: TGTGCCAGCAGAGGGGAAACCCTACAGCCCCAGCATTTT.

The sample holds many counts of this clonotype. The chain joins TRBV12-3 or TRBV12-4 to TRBJ2-1; TRBD2 might be the D (6 bases). This CDR3 has 15 residues. V dropped 5 bases and J dropped 2 bases, with 13 bases sitting between them. The CDR3 is CASSLGGLAYNEQFF. CDR3 sequence (DNA): TGTGCCAGCAGTCTTGGGGGACTGGCCTACAATGAGCAGTTCTTC.

This clonotype was detected ten times or more. This rearrangement joins TRBV7-2 to TRBJ1-1; possible D gene TRBD1, 5 bases. The CDR3 is made up of 13 amino acids. Germline values: CDR1 SGHTA, CDR2 FQGNSA. Trimming shortened V by 2 bases and J by 8 bases, and 12 bases separated the two germline ends. CDR3 in amino acids: CASSLPGAGEAFF. As DNA, the CDR3 is TGTGCCAGCAGCTTACCCGGGGCGGGAGAAGCTTTCTTT.

This clonotype was recorded at least ten times. This rearrangement joins TRBV20-1 to TRBJ1-2, with 8 bases identical to TRBD1. CDR3 length: 13 amino acids. Germline CDR1 DFQATT, CDR2 SNEGSKA (reference sequence). V lost 5 bases to trimming and J lost 8 bases; unmatched junction nucleotides: 10. The CDR3 reads CSAEEDRGGGYTF. The CDR3 bases are TGCAGTGCTGAAGAAGACAGGGGTGGAGGCTACACCTTC.

Many counts were recorded for this clonotype. The chain carries TRBV18 and TRBJ2-1, with TRBD2 identical over 7 bases. CDR1 and CDR2 (germline): KGHSH, LQKENI. CDR3 size: 16 residues. V shed 3 bases, J shed 9 bases, and the junction held 14 bases outside the gene matches. CDR3 region: CASSPTGLSRPSEQFF. The CDR3 DNA sequence: TGTGCCAGCTCACCCACGGGACTATCCCGCCCAAGTGAGCAGTTCTTC.

This clonotype showed up many times. This chain uses TRBV28 with TRBJ1-2, with 9 positions matching TRBD1. This CDR3 is built from 13 residues. V lost 5 bases, J lost 6 bases, and 4 bases stayed unmatched. From germline, CDR1 is MDHEN and CDR2 SYDVKM. CDR3 nucleotides: TGTGCCAGCAGTCTGAGGACAGGGGATGGCTACACCTTC. Translating it yields CASSLRTGDGYTF.

This clonotype was detected many times. V gene TRBV18 combines with J gene TRBJ2-7; weak D call: TRBD1 (6 bases). Per the germline V gene, CDR1 is KGHSH and CDR2 is LQKENI. Trimming removed 3 bases at V and 3 bases at J, with 18 bases between. The CDR3 has 16 amino acids. CDR3 DNA sequence: TGTGCCAGCTCACCTCTACAACGTAAGGGGGACTACGAGCAGTACTTC. Its translation: CASSPLQRKGDYEQYF.

This clonotype was recorded many times. V and J are TRBV3-1 and TRBJ2-3; D is uncertain. This CDR3 contains 14 residues. CDR1 is LGHDT, CDR2 YNNKEL, per germline (reference sequence). The V end lost 2 bases, the J end lost 6 bases, and 12 bases lay between the germline ends. In DNA, the CDR3 is TGTGCCAGCAGCCAATTCGTTTCGCCGGATACGCAGTATTTT. It specifies CASSQFVSPDTQYF.

This clonotype was counted ten times or more. The chain recombines TRBV28 with TRBJ2-7, with 11 nucleotides matching TRBD1. J gave up 4 bases and V 4 bases, and 15 bases lay outside the gene matches. This CDR3 has 18 amino acids. Per germline, CDR1 MDHEN and CDR2 SYDVKM. The CDR3 loop reads CASSSRTGGKYRIYEQYF. The CDR3 bases are TGTGCCAGCAGTTCACGGACAGGGGGCAAATATCGAATATACGAGCAGTACTTC.

This clonotype has at least ten counts. The chain employs TRBV5-5 and TRBJ2-1; 8 bases line up with TRBD1. CDR1 SGHKS and CDR2 YYEKEE come from the germline V gene (reference sequence). Unmatched junction bases numbered 7, after V lost 0 bases and J lost 8 bases. This CDR3 contains 15 residues. As DNA, the CDR3 is TGTGCCAGCAGCTTGGGGGACAGGTTTATTGATGAGCAGTTCTTC. Its translation is CASSLGDRFIDEQFF.

This clonotype was detected many times. No conserved phenylalanine or tryptophan ends this CDR3, so it is likely a read error. The chain employs TRBV30 and TRBJ2-2; D unclear. The CDR3 has 16 residues. Germline loops: CDR1 GTSNPN, CDR2 SVGIG (reference sequence). The germline V and J ends were trimmed by 3 bases and 0 bases, with 14 bases remaining between them. The CDR3 loop is CAWRIRRGANTGELFS. The CDR3 bases are TGTGCCTGGAGGATACGGCGTGGGGCGAACACCGGGGAGCTGTTTTCT.

This clonotype came up many times. The chain recombines TRBV20-1 with TRBJ2-7; 7 bases match TRBD1. The CDR3 runs to 11 residues. The J segment lost 9 bases and the V segment lost 7 bases, leaving 9 bases of the junction unmatched. CDR1 is DFQATT, CDR2 SNEGSKA, per germline (reference sequence). The CDR3 region is CSGTGNLGQYF. The CDR3 DNA reads TGCAGTGGGACAGGCAACTTAGGGCAGTACTTC.

In regard to this clonotype: A much larger clone differs from this one at a single base, so this may be a read error. The CDR3 region is CASSFKGRGQPQHF. DNA for the CDR3: TGTGCCAGCAGTTTCAAGGGTCGGGGCCAGCCCCAGCATTTT. The genes are TRBV12-3 or TRBV12-4 and TRBJ1-5, with a tentative D call TRBD1 (5 bases). V dropped 3 bases and J dropped 7 bases, with 13 bases sitting between them. There are 14 residues in the CDR3.

This clonotype was observed at least ten times. The rearrangement links TRBV2 to TRBJ2-3; the D is unclear. V was trimmed by 4 bases and J by 3 bases, leaving 5 bases between them. This CDR3 has 12 amino acids. Looked up from germline, CDR1 is SNHLY and CDR2 is FYNNEI. CDR3 sequence: CASSVQTDTQYF. The CDR3 bases are TGTGCCAGCAGTGTACAAACAGATACGCAGTATTTT.

This clonotype was detected many times. The J gene is TRBJ2-1, the V gene TRBV5-1; D gene unclear. The CDR3 covers 16 residues. Germline V gives CDR1 SGHRS, CDR2 YFSETQ. V shed 1 base and J shed 0 bases, with 11 bases lying between them. The CDR3 loop is CASSLSGQTSYNEQFF. The CDR3 region has the DNA TGCGCCAGCAGCTTGAGTGGGCAGACCTCCTACAATGAGCAGTTCTTC.

The chain couples TRBV7-2 to TRBJ2-3, with 12 bases matching TRBD2. CDR3 length: 16 amino acids. Per germline, CDR1 SGHTA and CDR2 FQGNSA. The junction had 7 bases not matched to a gene; V was cut back by 5 bases and J by 4 bases. The CDR3 coding sequence is TGTGCCAGCAGCACATCTAGCGGGGGGGGTGCAGATACGCAGTATTTT. The encoded protein is CASSTSSGGGADTQYF. The variable domain in full, completed from reference TRBV7-2 and TRBJ2-3, reads GAGVSQSPSNKVTEKGKDVELRCDPISGHTALYWYRQSLGQGLEFLIYFQGNSAPDKSGLPSDRFSAERTGGSVSTLTIQRTQQEDSAVYLCASSTSSGGGADTQYFGPGTRLTVL.

Ten or more counts support this clonotype. This rearrangement joins TRBV20-1 to TRBJ1-1; possibly TRBD1 for D (6 bases). The V end was cut by 0 bases, the J end by 7 bases, with 15 bases between. CDR1 is DFQATT and CDR2 is SNEGSKA in the germline V gene (reference sequence). The CDR3 is made up of 14 amino acids. DNA for the CDR3: TGCAGTGCTAGAGATTGGGGGGGCGCGGATGAAGCTTTCTTT. Its translation: CSARDWGGADEAFF.

This clonotype was recorded many times. The chain joins TRBV5-1 to TRBJ2-2; the D is unclear. Germline loops: CDR1 SGHRS, CDR2 YFSETQ. The V end lost 4 bases, the J end lost 4 bases, and 8 bases lay between the germline ends. CDR3 length: 13 residues. The CDR3 DNA follows: TGCGCCAGCAGCCCCGAGTTCACCGGGGAGCTGTTTTTT. It translates to CASSPEFTGELFF.

J is TRBJ1-5 and V is TRBV7-2, with unresolved D. V shed 5 bases and J shed 0 bases, with 11 bases lying between them. CDR1 is SGHTA and CDR2 is FQGNSA in the germline V gene. This CDR3 region has 15 residues. Here the CDR3 reads CASSLETYSNQPQHF. CDR3 in DNA: TGTGCCAGCAGCCTCGAGACTTATAGCAATCAGCCCCAGCATTTT. Supplemented by reference TRBV7-2 and TRBJ1-5, the full variable domain reads GAGVSQSPSNKVTEKGKDVELRCDPISGHTALYWYRQSLGQGLEFLIYFQGNSAPDKSGLPSDRFSAERTGGSVSTLTIQRTQQEDSAVYLCASSLETYSNQPQHFGDGTRLSIL.